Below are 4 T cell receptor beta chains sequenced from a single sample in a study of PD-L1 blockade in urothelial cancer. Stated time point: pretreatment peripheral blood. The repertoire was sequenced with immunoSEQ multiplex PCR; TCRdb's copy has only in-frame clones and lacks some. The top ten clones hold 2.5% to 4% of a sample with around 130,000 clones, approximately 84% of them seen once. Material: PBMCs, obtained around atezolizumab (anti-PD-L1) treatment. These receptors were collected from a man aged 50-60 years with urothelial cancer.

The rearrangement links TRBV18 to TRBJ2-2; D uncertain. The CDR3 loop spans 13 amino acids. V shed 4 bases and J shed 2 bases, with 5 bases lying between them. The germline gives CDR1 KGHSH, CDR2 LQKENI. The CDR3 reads CASSLSNTGELFF. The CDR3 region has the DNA TGTGCCAGCTCACTCAGTAACACCGGGGAGCTGTTTTTT. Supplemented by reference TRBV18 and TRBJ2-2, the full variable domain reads NAGVMQNPRHLVRRRGQEARLRCSPMKGHSHVYWYRQLPEEGLKFMVYLQKENIIDESGMPKERFSAEFPKEGPSILRIQQVVRGDSAAYFCASSLSNTGELFFGEGSRLTVL.

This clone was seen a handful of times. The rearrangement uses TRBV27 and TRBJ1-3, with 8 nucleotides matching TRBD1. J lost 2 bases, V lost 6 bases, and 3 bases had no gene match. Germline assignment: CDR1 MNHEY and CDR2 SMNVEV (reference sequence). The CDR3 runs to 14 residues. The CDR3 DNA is TGTGCCAGCAGAACAGGGGGAGCTGGAAACACCATATATTTT. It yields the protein CASRTGGAGNTIYF.

CDR3: CASRPPTGTHQPQHF. In DNA, the CDR3 is TGTGCCAGCAGGCCCCCTACAGGGACGCATCAGCCCCAGCATTTT. This chain links TRBV28 with TRBJ1-5, with D perhaps matching TRBD1 (6 bases). Deletions cut 6 bases from V and 5 bases from J, with 17 bases between. The CDR3 has 15 residues. Germline V CDR1 and CDR2: MDHEN, SYDVKM.

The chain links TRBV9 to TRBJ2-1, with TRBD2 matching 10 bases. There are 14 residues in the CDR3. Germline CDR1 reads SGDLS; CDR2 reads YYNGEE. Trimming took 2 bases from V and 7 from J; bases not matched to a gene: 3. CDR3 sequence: CASSVASGSNEQFF. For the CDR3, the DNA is TGTGCCAGCAGCGTGGCTAGCGGGAGTAATGAGCAGTTCTTC. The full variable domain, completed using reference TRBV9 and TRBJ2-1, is DSGVTQTPKHLITATGQRVTLRCSPRSGDLSVYWYQQSLDQGLQFLIQYYNGEERAKGNILERFSAQQFPDLHSELNLSSLELGDSALYFCASSVASGSNEQFFGPGTRLTVL.